This T cell receptor (beta chain) was obtained from a study of chemoradiotherapy in HPV16-positive cancers. Broader study findings: The functional HPV-specific definition rests on just a couple of HPV16-positive patients. For HPV16-positive patients, expanding HPV-responsive T cells associated with longer recurrence-free survival.

This clone appeared once. Its antigen is still unknown. Generated by immunoSEQ multiplex PCR, the TCRdb table keeps only in-frame clones and is missing some. The sample carries more than 7,500 clones, less than 80% recorded once. Unmatched junction bases numbered 14, after V lost 5 bases and J lost 5 bases. In germline, CDR1 is SGHDN, CDR2 FVKESK. The CDR3 length is 18 residues. Repertoires were sampled repeatedly during chemoradiotherapy. The material was obtained from a patient who underwent chemoradiotherapy. The TCR was taken from a human donor with HPV-associated anogenital cancer. This chain links TRBV14 with TRBJ2-7, with 14 bases identical to TRBD2. In DNA, the CDR3 is TGTGCCAGCAGCTTCCGATTACCGACTAGCGGGAGGGCCAACGAGCAGTACTTC. Residues: CASSFRLPTSGRANEQYF.